This TCR beta chain derives from a study of shared clonotypes between healthy human individuals. Notes on the study in general: The low donor count limited represented genetic and exposure-history diversity. The sampled material consisted only of blood, and tissue repertoires are likely to differ. Approximately 5% of naive CD4 clonotypes were shared across several donors. Lower generation probabilities were found for non-shared clonotypes than for those shared by all four donors.

The data were produced by immunoSEQ multiplex PCR, yet TCRdb's version contains in-frame clones alone and is incomplete. This repertoire shows 1.5 million to 2.5 million clones, about 95% found once; its top ten account for around 1%. The V gene's germline CDR1 is SGHRS and CDR2 YFSETQ. The V gene end was trimmed by 4 bases and the J gene end by 7 bases; junction bases not matched to a gene: 8. The CDR3 extends over 15 amino acids. Details on this clone: Its antigen is undetermined.

CD45RO-negative, CCR7-selected cells formed the naive CD8 fraction, which excluded terminally differentiated effector memory CD45RA+ cells. This chain connects TRBV5-1 to TRBJ2-1; 10 bases line up with TRBD1. The TCR was taken from a man aged 18 to 29 in good health. Sequencing was carried out using naive CD8+ T cells sorted from blood. CDR3 coding DNA: TGCGCCAGCAGCCCCAGACAGGGGGCTTTGAATGAGCAGTTCTTC. Its translation is CASSPRQGALNEQFF.